This T cell receptor beta chain was sequenced in a study of T cells in Graves' hyperthyroidism and ophthalmopathy. Deletions cut 1 base from V and 5 bases from J, with 21 bases between. From germline, CDR1 is MGHRA and CDR2 YSYEKL. The CDR3 is made up of 19 amino acids. The source material, RNA transcripts, was used to amplify TCR beta CDR3 regions. Carried out on the TCR CDR3, a first-round RT-PCR used the HTBI primer set. Via MiXCR, TCRdb re-called the multiplex PCR reads, giving one row per CDR3 protein. The table has roughly 570,000 distinct CDR3 sequences, just over 45% seen once. The table lists this clonotype with many counts.

The specimen sequenced was peripheral blood or thyroid tissue (not recorded which). This chain connects TRBV4-1 to TRBJ2-6; D possibly matches TRBD1 or TRBD2 (5 bases each). The TCR was taken from an adult woman with Graves' disease, either hyperthyroidism or ophthalmopathy (not recorded which). The CDR3: CASSQVAKGRAFWANVLTF. The DNA for the CDR3 is TGCGCCAGCAGCCAAGTCGCTAAGGGACGGGCCTTCTGGGCCAACGTCCTGACTTTC.